The 8 T cell receptor beta chains below all came from one sample that was sequenced in a study of identical twins. Each CDR3 protein is one row after TCRdb ran MiXCR on the 5' RACE reads. The profile shows some 630,000 distinct CDR3 sequences, 7.1% of them singletons. These data were likewise used in another study, on yellow fever vaccine responses in identical twins.

The sequenced sample consisted of PBMCs. The receptors stem from a woman aged 18-29 years in good health.

The chain is built from TRBV2 and TRBJ1-1, with D perhaps matching TRBD1 (6 bases). Germline values: CDR1 SNHLY, CDR2 FYNNEI. V lost 7 bases and J lost 6, with 21 bases in between. The CDR3 has 15 amino acids. The DNA of the CDR3 is TGTGCCAGCACCGAAGACAGGTCCTCGATCGCTGAAGCTTTCTTT. It is translated as CASTEDRSSIAEAFF.

This clonotype came up many times. This chain links TRBV6-5 with TRBJ1-3; a weak D match, TRBD1 (5 bases). Germline V gene lookup returns CDR1 MNHEY and CDR2 SVGAGI. The CDR3 runs 13 residues. The V and J ends lost 5 bases and 16 bases respectively, with 21 bases between them. CDR3 bases: TGTGCCAGCAGTCACCGGGACGGGCCGTCGACCTATTTT. Protein: CASSHRDGPSTYF.

This clonotype showed up just a few times. The DNA of the CDR3 is TGTGCCAGCACCCCCCGGGCGACTGCCAAAAACATTCAGTACTTC. Amino acids: CASTPRATAKNIQYF. The J gene is TRBJ2-4, the V gene TRBV2, with D uncertain. This CDR3 comprises 15 residues. V shed 7 bases and J shed 1 base, with 14 bases lying between them. Germline V gene lookup returns CDR1 SNHLY and CDR2 FYNNEI.

This clonotype was seen at least ten times. The rearrangement joins TRBV4-1 to TRBJ2-5, with D perhaps TRBD1 (5 bases). Trimming took 8 bases from V and 1 from J, leaving 11 bases between them. The CDR3 consists of 13 residues. Germline V CDR1 and CDR2: MGHRA, YSYEKL. The CDR3 DNA reads as TGCGCCAGCGCCGTTGACAGCCAAGAGACCCAGTACTTC. Its translation is CASAVDSQETQYF.

The CDR3 is CATSRELAGGPSTDTQYF. In nucleotides, the CDR3 is TGTGCCACCAGCAGAGAACTAGCGGGGGGGCCTAGCACAGATACGCAGTATTTT. The chain links TRBV15 to TRBJ2-3; 13 positions agree with TRBD2. Germline CDR1 and CDR2: LNHNV and YYDKDF (reference sequence). Germline trimming cut 0 bases from V and 0 bases from J; bases unmatched to any gene: 3. The CDR3 covers 18 residues.

At least ten counts were recorded for this clonotype. J is TRBJ2-1 and V is TRBV20-1; the match to TRBD1 covers 9 bases. The trim removed 2 bases at V and 0 bases at J, leaving 2 bases unmatched. Germline loops: CDR1 DFQATT, CDR2 SNEGSKA (reference sequence). The CDR3 is 15 amino acids. CDR3 protein: CSARWGQGSYNEQFF. The CDR3, as DNA: TGCAGTGCTAGATGGGGACAGGGCTCCTACAATGAGCAGTTCTTC.

The genes are TRBV25-1 and TRBJ2-7, with TRBD2 matching over 8 bases. V lost 3 bases to trimming and J lost 6 bases; unmatched junction nucleotides: 10. The CDR3 sequence is 15 residues long. Germline lookup yields CDR1 MGHDK and CDR2 SYGVNS. The CDR3: CASSDTRTSIPEQYF. CDR3 DNA sequence: TGTGCCAGCAGTGACACGCGGACTAGCATCCCCGAGCAGTACTTC.

The chain links TRBV9 to TRBJ2-7; 12 nucleotides line up with TRBD1. This CDR3 region has 15 residues. Germline V gives CDR1 SGDLS, CDR2 YYNGEE. Losses at the gene ends were 0 bases for V and 6 bases for J; bases not matched to a gene: 4. The CDR3 reads CASSVVGTGGVEQYF. CDR3 nucleotides: TGTGCCAGCAGCGTAGTGGGGACAGGGGGCGTCGAGCAGTACTTC.